This T cell receptor beta chain emerged from a study of shared clonotypes between healthy human individuals. Study-wide background: Each donor's CD8 memory used one plate, CD8 naive two, each CD4 subset three. Findings and caveats of the study: Despite large depth, rarefaction showed incomplete sorted-subset sequencing. Generation probabilities were higher for clonotypes shared across all four sorted-subset donors than for unshared ones.

TCRdb keeps only in-frame clones here, not all; method: immunoSEQ multiplex PCR. The sample carries some 2 million clones, approximately 95% recorded once. Naive CD8 isolation took CD45RO-negative cells positively selected for CCR7 and excluded terminally differentiated effector memory CD45RA+ cells. In this sample, this clone turned up a few times. Its cognate antigen is unknown. The CDR3 covers 14 residues. V gave up 6 bases and J gave up 2 bases; unmatched junction bases: 4. Germline values: CDR1 KGHSH, CDR2 LQKENI. The sequencing sample was made of naive CD8+ T cells sorted from blood. This chain connects TRBV18 to TRBJ1-3, with 7 bases aligning to TRBD1. This TCR derives from a man younger than 30 in good health. The CDR3 DNA reads TGTGCCAGCTCTCGCGGGACAGCTGGAAACACCATATATTTT. It is translated as CASSRGTAGNTIYF.